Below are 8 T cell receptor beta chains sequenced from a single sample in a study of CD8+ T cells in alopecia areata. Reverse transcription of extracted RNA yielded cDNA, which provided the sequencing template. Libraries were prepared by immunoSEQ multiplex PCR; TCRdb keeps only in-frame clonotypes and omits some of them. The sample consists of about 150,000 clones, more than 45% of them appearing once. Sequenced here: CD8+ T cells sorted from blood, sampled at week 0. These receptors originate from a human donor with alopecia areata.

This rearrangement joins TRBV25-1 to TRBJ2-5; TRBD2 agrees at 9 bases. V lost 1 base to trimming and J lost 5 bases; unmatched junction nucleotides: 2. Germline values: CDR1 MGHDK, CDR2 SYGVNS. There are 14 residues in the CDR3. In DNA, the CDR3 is TGTGCCAGCAGTGAATCGCGGGGGGGTGAGACCCAGTACTTC. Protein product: CASSESRGGETQYF.

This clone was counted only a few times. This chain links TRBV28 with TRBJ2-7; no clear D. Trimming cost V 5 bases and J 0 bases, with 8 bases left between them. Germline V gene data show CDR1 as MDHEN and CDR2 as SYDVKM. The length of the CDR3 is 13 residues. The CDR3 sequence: CASSVTNSYEQYF. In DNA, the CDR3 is TGTGCCAGCAGTGTTACGAACTCCTACGAGCAGTACTTC.

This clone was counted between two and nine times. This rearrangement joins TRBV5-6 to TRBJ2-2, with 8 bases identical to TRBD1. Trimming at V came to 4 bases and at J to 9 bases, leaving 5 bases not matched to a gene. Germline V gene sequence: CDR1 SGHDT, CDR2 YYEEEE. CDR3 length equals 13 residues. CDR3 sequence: CASSPGQGWELFF. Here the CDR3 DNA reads TGTGCCAGCAGCCCCGGACAGGGCTGGGAGCTGTTTTTT. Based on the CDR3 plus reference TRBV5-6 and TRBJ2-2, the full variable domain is DAGVTQSPTHLIKTRGQQVTLRCSPKSGHDTVSWYQQALGQGPQFIFQYYEEEERQRGNFPDRFSGHQFPNYSSELNVNALLLGDSALYLCASSPGQGWELFFGEGSRLTVL.

DNA of the CDR3: TGTGCCACCAGCAGAGATCATAGGGTCGACCAAGAGACCCAGTACTTC. Protein sequence: CATSRDHRVDQETQYF. The chain couples TRBV15 to TRBJ2-5; D is undetermined. Trimming removed 0 bases at V and 0 bases at J, with 11 bases between. This CDR3 region has 16 residues. Germline V gene lookup returns CDR1 LNHNV and CDR2 YYDKDF (reference sequence).

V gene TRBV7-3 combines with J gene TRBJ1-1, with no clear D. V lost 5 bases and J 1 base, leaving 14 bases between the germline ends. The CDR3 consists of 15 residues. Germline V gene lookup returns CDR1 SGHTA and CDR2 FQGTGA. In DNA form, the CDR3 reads TGTGCCAGCAGCCCCGTCGGGAATCCGAACACTGAAGCTTTCTTT. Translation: CASSPVGNPNTEAFF.

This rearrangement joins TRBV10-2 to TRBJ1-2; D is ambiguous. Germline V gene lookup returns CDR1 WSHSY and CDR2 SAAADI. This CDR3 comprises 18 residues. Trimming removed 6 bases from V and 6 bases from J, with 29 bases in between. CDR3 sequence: CASSGLGTRPGRVNGYTF. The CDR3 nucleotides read TGCGCCAGCAGCGGTTTGGGCACCCGCCCAGGTCGCGTAAATGGCTACACCTTC.

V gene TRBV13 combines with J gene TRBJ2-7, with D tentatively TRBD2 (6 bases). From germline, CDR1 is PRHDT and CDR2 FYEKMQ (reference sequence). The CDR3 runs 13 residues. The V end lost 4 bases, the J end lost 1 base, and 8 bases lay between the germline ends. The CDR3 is CASSSAGSYEQYF. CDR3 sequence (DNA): TGTGCCAGCAGCTCGGCGGGATCCTACGAGCAGTACTTC.

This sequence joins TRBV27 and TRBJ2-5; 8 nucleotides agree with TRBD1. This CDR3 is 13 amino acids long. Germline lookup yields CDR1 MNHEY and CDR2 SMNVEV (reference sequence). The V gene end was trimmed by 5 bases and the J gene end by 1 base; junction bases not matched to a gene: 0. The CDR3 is CASSDRGQETQYF. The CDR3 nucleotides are TGTGCCAGCAGTGACAGGGGCCAAGAGACCCAGTACTTC.